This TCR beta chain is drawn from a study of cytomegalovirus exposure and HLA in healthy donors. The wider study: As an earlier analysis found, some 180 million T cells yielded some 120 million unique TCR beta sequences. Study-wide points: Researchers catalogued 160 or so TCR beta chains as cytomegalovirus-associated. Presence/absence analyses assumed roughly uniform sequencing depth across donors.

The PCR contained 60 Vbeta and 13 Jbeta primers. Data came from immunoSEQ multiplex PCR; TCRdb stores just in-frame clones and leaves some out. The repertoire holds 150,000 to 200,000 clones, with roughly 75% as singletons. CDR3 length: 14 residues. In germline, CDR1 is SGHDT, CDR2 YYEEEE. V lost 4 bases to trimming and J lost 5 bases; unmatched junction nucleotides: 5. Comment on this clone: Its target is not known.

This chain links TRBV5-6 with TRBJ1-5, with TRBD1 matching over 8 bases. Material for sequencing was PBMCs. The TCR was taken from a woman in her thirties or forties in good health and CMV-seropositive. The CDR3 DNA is TGTGCCAGCAGCCTACAGGGGGATCATCAGCCCCAGCATTTT. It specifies CASSLQGDHQPQHF.